Shown below are 8 T cell receptor beta chains from a single sample sequenced in a study of a mutant IDH1 vaccine in newly diagnosed glioma. Stated time point: week 11, during vaccination. The investigators gave 300 ug of mutant IDH1 20-mer peptide in each vaccine dose, together with topical imiquimod. Antigens of these TCRs are unknown. TCRdb's table, derived via immunoSEQ multiplex PCR, lists solely in-frame clones and lacks some. The data hold roughly 130,000 clones, with just under 80% observed a single time. This sample comprised PBMCs, obtained from a glioma patient whose treatment included an IDH1 peptide vaccine. These receptors were collected from a man aged 35 to 55 with glioma.

The rearrangement links TRBV5-1 to TRBJ2-2; D remains unclear. This CDR3 is 12 amino acids long. Germline V gives CDR1 SGHRS, CDR2 YFSETQ. V was shortened by 4 bases and J by 2 bases, with 3 bases between the two germline ends. DNA of the CDR3: TGCGCCAGCAGCCCCAACACCGGGGAGCTGTTTTTT. Its protein product is CASSPNTGELFF.

This clone was detected a few times. The rearrangement uses TRBV11-3 and TRBJ2-2; TRBD2 matches at 7 bases. After removal of 5 bases from V and 5 bases from J, the junction contained 11 bases not matched to a gene. This CDR3 is built from 16 residues. Per the germline V gene, CDR1 is SGHNT and CDR2 is YENEEA. CDR3 nucleotides: TGTGCCAGCAGCGGCCGGGAGGTAAGTATTACCGGGGAGCTGTTTTTT. This gives the protein CASSGREVSITGELFF.

The chain links TRBV4-3 to TRBJ2-2, with unresolved D. The germline V gene has CDR1 LGHNA and CDR2 YSLEER. Trimming removed 0 bases from V and 6 bases from J, with 5 bases in between. This CDR3 contains 13 residues. CDR3 sequence (DNA): TGCGCCAGCAGCCAAGACAGTCCCGGGGAGCTGTTTTTT. The encoded protein is CASSQDSPGELFF.

The chain uses TRBV19 and TRBJ1-4; D ambiguous. From germline, CDR1 is LNHDA and CDR2 SQIVND (reference sequence). The V end lost 5 bases, the J end lost 8 bases, and 15 bases lay between the germline ends. CDR3 length: 14 residues. CDR3 DNA: TGTGCCAGTAGTGGCCAGGACGGTGTCGAAAAACTGTTTTTT. Translation: CASSGQDGVEKLFF. The complete variable domain, with remaining parts taken from reference TRBV19 and TRBJ1-4, reads DGGITQSPKYLFRKEGQNVTLSCEQNLNHDAMYWYRQDPGQGLRLIYYSQIVNDFQKGDIAEGYSVSREKKESFPLTVTSAQKNPTAFYLCASSGQDGVEKLFFGSGTQLSVL.

The chain is built from TRBV15 and TRBJ1-1; TRBD1 is a possible D gene (6 bases). CDR1 is LNHNV and CDR2 is YYDKDF in the germline V gene (reference sequence). Trimming pared 0 bases from V and 5 bases from J, leaving 13 bases between. This CDR3 spans 15 amino acids. The CDR3 reads CATSRDGRGKTEAFF. The CDR3 nucleotides are TGTGCCACCAGCAGAGACGGCAGGGGCAAGACTGAAGCTTTCTTT.

This chain links TRBV6-1 with TRBJ2-5; D is perhaps TRBD1 or TRBD2 (6 bases each). CDR3 size: 16 residues. Germline V CDR1 and CDR2: MNHNS, SASEGT. V was trimmed by 2 bases and J by 2 bases, leaving 15 bases between them. The CDR3 reads CASSERGLVGQETQYF. In DNA form, the CDR3 reads TGTGCCAGCAGTGAACGGGGGCTGGTTGGTCAAGAGACCCAGTACTTC.

The genes are TRBV4-2 and TRBJ2-3; possible D gene TRBD1, 7 bases. In germline, CDR1 is LGHNA, CDR2 YNFKEQ. This CDR3 comprises 15 residues. V was shortened by 0 bases and J by 4 bases, with 11 bases between the two germline ends. The chain's CDR3 is CASSQDQGGPDTQYF. In DNA form, the CDR3 reads TGTGCCAGCAGCCAAGATCAGGGGGGCCCAGATACGCAGTATTTT.

This clone occurred many times. Other DNA sequences in this sample translate to the same CDR3. This rearrangement joins TRBV7-9 to TRBJ2-3; D may be TRBD2 (5 bases). Trimming shortened V by 5 bases and J by 4 bases, and 10 bases separated the two germline ends. The V gene's germline CDR1 is SEHNR and CDR2 FQNEAQ (reference sequence). This CDR3 contains 13 residues. The CDR3 reads CASSPRGPDTQYF. In DNA form, the CDR3 reads TGTGCCAGCAGCCCCCGAGGGCCAGATACGCAGTATTTT.